This T cell receptor (beta chain) stems from a study of T cell changes during pregnancy in multiple sclerosis. There are a few counts of this clone. The method was immunoSEQ multiplex PCR; TCRdb's version includes in-frame clones alone and lacks a portion of them. The sample consists of some 110,000 clones, about 94% of them appearing once. This CDR3 has 12 residues. Looked up from germline, CDR1 is SQVTM and CDR2 is ANQGSEA. The V segment lost 5 bases and the J segment 9 bases; nucleotides outside the gene matches: 7. This rearrangement joins TRBV29-1 to TRBJ1-5; 7 bases are a match to TRBD1. The sequence derives from a female donor with multiple sclerosis, enrolled in a pregnancy study. The specimen was peripheral blood, collected in the third trimester of pregnancy. The DNA of the CDR3 is TGCAGCGTTTCGACAGGGCCTGGGCCCCAGCATTTT. Amino acid sequence: CSVSTGPGPQHF.